This entry lists 32 T cell receptor beta chains sequenced from one sample in a study of blood T cell repertoires in COVID-19. Only in-frame clones appear in the TCRdb table, and some are missing; sequencing was by immunoSEQ multiplex PCR. This table holds about 190,000 clones, about 88% found once. Sequencing used peripheral blood. Receptors were obtained from a middle-aged woman who had recovered from COVID-19.

There are a few counts of this clone. The chain recombines TRBV3-1 (or the pseudogene TRBV3-2) with TRBJ2-5; 7 bases are shared with TRBD1. The CDR3 has 13 amino acids. Losses at the gene ends were 7 bases for V and 1 base for J; bases not matched to a gene: 3. CDR1 is LGHDT, CDR2 YNNKEL, per germline (reference sequence). The CDR3 DNA is TGTGCCAGCACTAGGACAGGCCAAGAGACCCAGTACTTC. Translated: CASTRTGQETQYF.

The chain is built from TRBV7-2 and TRBJ1-4, with 8 nucleotides matching TRBD1. Unmatched junction bases numbered 6, after V lost 5 bases and J lost 4 bases. This CDR3 contains 15 residues. The germline gives CDR1 SGHTA, CDR2 FQGNSA. Here the CDR3 reads CASSPTGAYNEKLFF. DNA for the CDR3: TGTGCCAGCAGCCCGACAGGGGCCTATAATGAAAAACTGTTTTTT.

The V and J genes are TRBV28 and TRBJ1-2; D is unresolved. Trimming pared 5 bases from V and 3 bases from J, leaving 7 bases between. This CDR3 is built from 12 residues. Germline values: CDR1 MDHEN, CDR2 SYDVKM. The CDR3 is CASSREDYGYTF. The CDR3 coding sequence is TGTGCCAGCAGTAGGGAGGACTATGGCTACACCTTC.

This sequence joins TRBV4-2 and TRBJ2-3; 9 nucleotides match TRBD2. Unmatched junction bases numbered 12, after V lost 6 bases and J lost 2 bases. Germline loops: CDR1 LGHNA, CDR2 YNFKEQ. This CDR3 is built from 17 residues. The CDR3 coding sequence is TGTGCCAGCAGTCTTCTTGCGACTAGCGGAGACACAGATACGCAGTATTTT. This codes for CASSLLATSGDTDTQYF.

This chain links TRBV3-1 (or the pseudogene TRBV3-2) with TRBJ1-2; TRBD1 might be the D (5 bases). V was shortened by 0 bases and J by 5 bases, with 10 bases between the two germline ends. The V gene's germline CDR1 is LGHDT and CDR2 YNNKEL (reference sequence). CDR3 length: 14 residues. CDR3 loop: CASSQEGAFYGYTF. CDR3 in DNA: TGTGCCAGCAGCCAAGAAGGGGCTTTTTATGGCTACACCTTC.

This clone was counted a few times. The J gene is TRBJ1-2, the V gene TRBV5-1; maybe TRBD1 (6 bases). Trimming pared 1 base from V and 4 bases from J, leaving 14 bases between. The germline V gene encodes CDR1 SGHRS and CDR2 YFSETQ. The CDR3 sequence is 15 residues long. The CDR3 here is CASSLTGTTVYGYTF. The CDR3 DNA is TGCGCCAGCAGCTTGACCGGGACAACTGTCTATGGCTACACCTTC.

The V and J genes are TRBV28 and TRBJ2-2; no definite D call. CDR3 length: 12 residues. Trimming pared 1 base from V and 8 bases from J, leaving 5 bases between. Germline V gene sequence: CDR1 MDHEN, CDR2 SYDVKM. CDR3 sequence (DNA): TGTGCCAGCAGTTTATTTCTGGGGGAGCTGTTTTTT. This encodes CASSLFLGELFF.

The rearrangement joins TRBV16 to TRBJ2-5; TRBD1 matches 7 bases. With 5 bases clipped from V and 4 bases from J, the junction kept 4 bases outside the gene matches. Germline V gene data show CDR1 as KGHSY and CDR2 as FQNENV. The CDR3 has 13 amino acids. CDR3 nucleotide sequence: TGTGCCAGCAGCAACTACAGGGGAGAGACCCAGTACTTC. Translation gives CASSNYRGETQYF. Based on the CDR3 plus reference TRBV16 and TRBJ2-5, the full variable domain is GEEVAQTPKHLVRGEGQKAKLYCAPIKGHSYVFWYQQVLKNEFKFLISFQNENVFDETGMPKERFSAKCLPNSPCSLEIQATKLEDSAVYFCASSNYRGETQYFGPGTRLLVL.

This clone has more than one count but fewer than ten. The chain has TRBV6-2 or TRBV6-3 and TRBJ1-3; no reliable D call. Germline V CDR1 and CDR2: MNHEY, SVGEGT. The V and J ends lost 2 bases and 4 bases respectively, with 3 bases between them. The CDR3 contains 12 residues. CDR3 sequence: CASSYLGNTIYF. The CDR3 nucleotides read TGTGCCAGCAGTTACCTGGGAAACACCATATATTTT.

The V call is TRBV28, the J call TRBJ1-6; D is possibly TRBD1 (5 bases). The V gene's germline CDR1 is MDHEN and CDR2 SYDVKM. This CDR3 has 16 amino acids. V lost 3 bases to trimming and J lost 10 bases, with 19 bases between them. The CDR3 here is CASSFRGTHGESPLHF. The DNA for the CDR3 is TGTGCCAGCAGTTTTCGGGGGACCCACGGAGAATCACCCCTCCACTTT.

Regarding this clone: This specimen includes other DNA sequences encoding the same CDR3. The gene calls are TRBV11-2 and TRBJ2-1; D not certain. Germline V gene data show CDR1 as SGHAT and CDR2 as FQNNGV. The length of the CDR3 is 12 residues. Trimming removed 0 bases from V and 8 bases from J, with 5 bases in between. In DNA, the CDR3 is TGTGCCAGCAGCTTAGATAGTTATGAGCAGTTCTTC. This translates into CASSLDSYEQFF. The variable domain in full, completed from reference TRBV11-2 and TRBJ2-1, reads EAGVAQSPRYKIIEKRQSVAFWCNPISGHATLYWYQQILGQGPKLLIQFQNNGVVDDSQLPKDRFSAERLKGVDSTLKIQPAKLEDSAVYLCASSLDSYEQFFGPGTRLTVL.

The chain links TRBV7-8 to TRBJ1-1; D remains ambiguous. Trimming cost V 1 base and J 4 bases, with 13 bases left between them. The V gene's germline CDR1 is SGHVS and CDR2 FQNEAQ. The CDR3 length is 15 residues. The CDR3 DNA reads TGTGCCAGCAGCTTAGTGAGGGCGGCGCGCACTGAAGCTTTCTTT. This sequence encodes CASSLVRAARTEAFF.

J is TRBJ2-7 and V is TRBV29-1; 7 bases match TRBD1. The CDR3 has 11 residues. The V gene end was trimmed by 5 bases and the J gene end by 5 bases; junction bases not matched to a gene: 3. Germline CDR1 is SQVTM and CDR2 is ANQGSEA. In DNA, the CDR3 is TGCAGCGTTCAGGGGGACAACGAGCAGTACTTC. Its protein product is CSVQGDNEQYF.

This clone has more than one count but fewer than ten. The chain couples TRBV29-1 to TRBJ2-6; tentative D call: TRBD2 (6 bases). The V end lost 4 bases, the J end lost 2 bases, and 15 bases lay between the germline ends. CDR1 and CDR2 (germline): SQVTM, ANQGSEA. The CDR3 spans 16 residues. The CDR3 region is CSVGPSGGAGANVLTF. Written as DNA, the CDR3 is TGCAGCGTTGGTCCTTCCGGAGGGGCTGGGGCCAACGTCCTGACTTTC.

The chain uses TRBV5-1 and TRBJ2-7; TRBD2 agrees at 7 bases. The CDR3 extends over 14 amino acids. V was clipped by 3 bases and J by 7 bases; unmatched bases: 10. Germline V gene data show CDR1 as SGHRS and CDR2 as YFSETQ. This chain's CDR3 is CASSSGERDREQYF. CDR3 coding DNA: TGCGCCAGCAGCTCCGGGGAGCGGGATAGGGAGCAGTACTTC.

The V gene is TRBV25-1, the J gene TRBJ1-1; D might be TRBD1 (5 bases). The CDR3 extends over 15 amino acids. Germline CDR1 and CDR2: MGHDK and SYGVNS. V was trimmed by 4 bases and J by 5 bases, leaving 17 bases between them. Here the CDR3 DNA reads TGTGCCAGCAGTGCCCTAGGGCTAGGGGCTACTGAAGCTTTCTTT. This encodes CASSALGLGATEAFF.

CDR3 residues: CASTRDRGSEQYF. The CDR3 DNA is TGTGCCAGTACCCGGGACAGGGGTTCCGAGCAGTACTTC. V and J are TRBV2 and TRBJ2-7; 10 nucleotides align to TRBD1. The germline V gene encodes CDR1 SNHLY and CDR2 FYNNEI. CDR3 length: 13 amino acids. With V trimmed by 9 bases and J by 6 bases, 8 bases remained unmatched.

There are a few counts of this clone. V usage is TRBV10-3 and J usage is TRBJ2-2, with TRBD1 identical over 8 bases. The CDR3 sequence is 13 residues long. Trimming cost V 9 bases and J 5 bases; bases outside gene matches: 5. Germline CDR1 ENHRY, CDR2 SYGVKD. The CDR3 bases are TGTGCCATAGGGACAGGATCAACCGGGGAGCTGTTTTTT. Amino acid sequence: CAIGTGSTGELFF.

This clone was detected only a few times. The chain combines TRBV30 with TRBJ2-3; no reliable D call. Germline V gene sequence: CDR1 GTSNPN, CDR2 SVGIG (reference sequence). The CDR3 extends over 14 amino acids. The ends were cut back, 1 base at V and 4 bases at J, with 12 bases in the middle. The CDR3 reads CAWSGTVGSDTQYF. The CDR3 nucleotides are TGTGCCTGGAGTGGAACAGTCGGCTCAGATACGCAGTATTTT.

This chain links TRBV20-1 with TRBJ1-1; weak D call: TRBD1 (5 bases). Germline V gene data show CDR1 as DFQATT and CDR2 as SNEGSKA (reference sequence). With 3 bases removed from V and 2 bases from J, the gap between germline ends came to 10 bases. The CDR3 consists of 13 residues. For the CDR3, the DNA is TGCAGTGCTAGTGCGGACACTAACACTGAAGCTTTCTTT. Residues: CSASADTNTEAFF.

V is TRBV19 and J is TRBJ2-1, with D possibly TRBD2 on 6 matching bases. This CDR3 comprises 17 residues. V was pared by 5 bases and J by 3 bases, with 20 bases between. CDR1 and CDR2 (germline): LNHDA, SQIVND (reference sequence). Here the CDR3 reads CASSRRDGGVYYNEQFF. Written as DNA, the CDR3 is TGTGCCAGTAGTCGTCGGGACGGGGGAGTCTACTACAATGAGCAGTTCTTC.

This sequence joins TRBV28 and TRBJ2-7; tentative D call: TRBD2 (6 bases). The germline V and J ends were trimmed by 3 bases and 1 base, with 13 bases remaining between them. The CDR3 is 15 residues long. Germline CDR1 is MDHEN and CDR2 is SYDVKM. The chain's CDR3 is CASSFPGGASYEQYF. In DNA form, the CDR3 reads TGTGCCAGCAGTTTCCCCGGCGGGGCATCCTACGAGCAGTACTTC.

The chain uses TRBV7-2 and TRBJ2-3; no definite D call. Trimming took 5 bases from V and 3 from J, leaving 12 bases between them. CDR1 and CDR2 from the germline V gene are SGHTA and FQGNSA. The CDR3 spans 14 residues. The DNA for the CDR3 is TGTGCCAGCAGCCCACCGGTTGCGACAGATACGCAGTATTTT. This sequence encodes CASSPPVATDTQYF.

The V call is TRBV9, the J call TRBJ2-1, with 12 bases fitting TRBD1. Germline V gene sequence: CDR1 SGDLS, CDR2 YYNGEE. J gave up 9 bases and V 5 bases, and 9 bases lay outside the gene matches. CDR3 length equals 15 residues. This chain's CDR3 is CASSQQGQGAAEQFF. The DNA for the CDR3 is TGTGCCAGCAGTCAACAGGGACAGGGGGCAGCTGAGCAGTTCTTC.

This clone occurred once. The rearrangement joins TRBV4-2 to TRBJ2-1; D may be TRBD1 (5 bases). V lost 0 bases and J 6 bases, leaving 18 bases between the germline ends. In germline, CDR1 is LGHNA, CDR2 YNFKEQ. The CDR3 spans 17 residues. CDR3 loop: CASSQDSQLERGNEQFF. In nucleotides, the CDR3 is TGTGCCAGCAGCCAAGATTCGCAGTTGGAAAGGGGCAATGAGCAGTTCTTC.

In its sample, this clone was seen once. The chain carries TRBV7-9 and TRBJ2-5; a possible D gene is TRBD2 (6 bases). This CDR3 region has 15 residues. The germline V gene encodes CDR1 SEHNR and CDR2 FQNEAQ (reference sequence). V was pared by 4 bases and J by 1 base, with 13 bases between. The CDR3 protein is CASSWMISGQETQYF. The CDR3 DNA is TGTGCCAGCAGCTGGATGATTAGCGGCCAAGAGACCCAGTACTTC.

The rearrangement uses TRBV5-1 and TRBJ2-3; 7 bases map to TRBD1. Germline V CDR1 and CDR2: SGHRS, YFSETQ. Losses at the gene ends were 0 bases for V and 4 bases for J; bases not matched to a gene: 2. This CDR3 comprises 14 residues. The CDR3 here is CASSLATGADTQYF. CDR3 DNA: TGCGCCAGCAGCTTGGCCACAGGGGCAGATACGCAGTATTTT.

This clone was detected only a few times. V and J are TRBV2 and TRBJ1-1; D is ambiguous. The V gene's germline CDR1 is SNHLY and CDR2 FYNNEI. V was trimmed by 11 bases and J by 1 base, leaving 8 bases between them. The CDR3 is 11 amino acids. CDR3 nucleotide sequence: TGTGCCTACCGGGAGAACACTGAAGCTTTCTTT. This encodes CAYRENTEAFF.

The rearrangement joins TRBV5-4 to TRBJ2-7; a possible D gene is TRBD1 (6 bases). The CDR3 is made up of 13 amino acids. Trimming left V 4 bases short and J 2 bases short, with 10 bases between. CDR1 is SGHNT and CDR2 is YYREEE in the germline V gene (reference sequence). The CDR3 loop is CASSPDSTYEQYF. The CDR3 DNA reads as TGTGCCAGCAGCCCGGACAGTACCTACGAGCAGTACTTC.

V usage is TRBV4-2 and J usage is TRBJ1-2; D remains unclear. This CDR3 spans 15 amino acids. Germline V gene lookup returns CDR1 LGHNA and CDR2 YNFKEQ. Trimming took off 0 bases at V and 4 bases at J, with 12 bases between the two ends. The CDR3 here is CASSQDRGQSYGYTF. The CDR3 nucleotides read TGTGCCAGCAGCCAAGATAGAGGGCAGAGCTATGGCTACACCTTC.

Only one count was recorded for this clone. V gene TRBV10-3 combines with J gene TRBJ2-1; 7 nucleotides line up with TRBD2. The junction had 8 bases not matched to a gene; V was cut back by 9 bases and J by 9 bases. The V gene's germline CDR1 is ENHRY and CDR2 SYGVKD. This CDR3 has 12 residues. This CDR3 reads CAMAREVGEQFF. The CDR3, as DNA: TGTGCCATGGCCCGGGAGGTAGGTGAGCAGTTCTTC.

The chain has TRBV18 and TRBJ1-2, with 8 bases aligning to TRBD1. The CDR3 totals 17 residues. V lost 2 bases to trimming and J lost 4 bases; unmatched junction nucleotides: 12. CDR1 is KGHSH, CDR2 LQKENI, per germline. The CDR3 spells CASSPGTGGVILYGYTF. The CDR3 region has the DNA TGTGCCAGCTCACCAGGGACAGGCGGCGTAATCCTCTATGGCTACACCTTC.